The 13 T cell receptor beta chains below were found in one sample sequenced in a study of CD8+ T cells in alopecia areata. Treatment reported: oral pan-JAK inhibitor, 5-10 mg twice daily. Investigators isolated RNA and reverse transcribed it into cDNA to act as the sequencing template. Measured with immunoSEQ multiplex PCR; TCRdb has only the in-frame clones, and not every one. The table lists about 190,000 clones, 64% of them singletons. The specimen was CD4+ T cells sorted from blood, collected at week 4, from a patient treated with tofacitinib. The receptors derive from a human donor with alopecia areata.

This chain joins TRBV5-1 and TRBJ1-2; D is ambiguous. Trimming shortened V by 0 bases and J by 6 bases, and 15 bases separated the two germline ends. This CDR3 is 15 amino acids long. Germline assignment: CDR1 SGHRS and CDR2 YFSETQ. The CDR3, as DNA: TGCGCCAGCAGCTTGGAACAGTCAGCCCTCGATGGCTACACCTTC. Translation gives CASSLEQSALDGYTF.

The sample holds a few counts of this clone. CDR3 DNA: TGTGCCAGCAGCTTAGGGGCAGGGCCCAGAGGGACCCAGTACTTC. Encoded protein: CASSLGAGPRGTQYF. The chain employs TRBV11-2 and TRBJ2-5; possibly TRBD1 for D (5 bases). Trimming took off 1 base at V and 7 bases at J, with 16 bases between the two ends. The CDR3 length is 15 residues. The germline V gene encodes CDR1 SGHAT and CDR2 FQNNGV.

This chain uses TRBV27 with TRBJ1-6; D is unclear. CDR1 MNHEY and CDR2 SMNVEV come from the germline V gene (reference sequence). The CDR3 runs 17 residues. V was trimmed by 3 bases and J by 0 bases, leaving 12 bases between them. The CDR3 loop reads CASSFPQPASYNSPLHF. The CDR3 DNA reads as TGTGCCAGCAGTTTCCCTCAGCCGGCCTCCTATAATTCACCCCTCCACTTT.

This clone was counted a few times. In the same sample, other DNA sequences code for this CDR3. Here the CDR3 DNA reads TGTGCCAGCAGCTTACGGGGGAATCAGCCCCAGCATTTT. Its translation: CASSLRGNQPQHF. This chain joins TRBV7-2 and TRBJ1-5, with TRBD1 as a possible D gene (5 bases). The V and J ends lost 2 bases and 4 bases respectively, with 6 bases between them. From germline, CDR1 is SGHTA and CDR2 FQGNSA. The CDR3 totals 13 residues.

The chain combines TRBV7-9 with TRBJ2-2; 7 bases are shared with TRBD1. The germline V gene has CDR1 SEHNR and CDR2 FQNEAQ (reference sequence). The V gene end was trimmed by 4 bases and the J gene end by 1 base; junction bases not matched to a gene: 6. The CDR3 has 16 residues. In nucleotides, the CDR3 is TGTGCCAGCAGCTCCACTCGGACAGGGAACACCGGGGAGCTGTTTTTT. This codes for CASSSTRTGNTGELFF.

The chain recombines TRBV7-9 with TRBJ2-3; 9 bases agree with TRBD2. The germline V gene encodes CDR1 SEHNR and CDR2 FQNEAQ (reference sequence). J gave up 2 bases and V 8 bases, and 20 bases lay outside the gene matches. The CDR3 is made up of 19 amino acids. CDR3 protein: CASGDLTTKRGAITDTQYF. The CDR3 coding sequence is TGTGCCAGCGGCGACTTGACAACAAAGCGGGGGGCTATCACAGATACGCAGTATTTT.

V gene TRBV4-1 combines with J gene TRBJ2-1, with 7 bases aligning to TRBD2. The CDR3 extends over 17 amino acids. J lost 10 bases, V lost 1 base, and 16 bases had no gene match. The germline CDR1 and CDR2 sequences are MGHRA and YSYEKL. The CDR3 here is CASSQANLGTSGGEQFF. As DNA, the CDR3 is TGCGCCAGCAGCCAAGCCAATCTGGGTACATCCGGGGGGGAGCAGTTCTTC.

The rearrangement uses TRBV19 and TRBJ2-7; D perhaps matches TRBD2 (5 bases). Germline CDR1 reads LNHDA; CDR2 reads SQIVND (reference sequence). The CDR3 has 13 residues. Trimming shortened V by 4 bases and J by 3 bases, and 10 bases separated the two germline ends. The CDR3 here is CASSTSRDYEQYF. The CDR3 DNA reads TGTGCCAGTAGTACCAGCCGGGACTACGAGCAGTACTTC.

This clone was found a few times. The genes are TRBV29-1 and TRBJ2-1, with 10 bases fitting TRBD1. Trimming cost V 7 bases and J 4 bases; bases outside gene matches: 10. The germline CDR1 and CDR2 sequences are SQVTM and ANQGSEA. The CDR3 spans 15 residues. The CDR3 region is CSAQAWDRGYNEQFF. The CDR3 DNA reads as TGCAGCGCTCAAGCCTGGGACAGGGGTTACAATGAGCAGTTCTTC.

The J gene is TRBJ2-7, the V gene TRBV4-3, with D uncertain. Trimming took 0 bases from V and 3 from J, leaving 12 bases between them. There are 15 residues in the CDR3. From germline, CDR1 is LGHNA and CDR2 YSLEER. The chain's CDR3 is CASSQDIDAGYEQYF. CDR3 bases: TGCGCCAGCAGCCAAGATATCGATGCTGGCTACGAGCAGTACTTC.

This clone was recorded a few times. V usage is TRBV2 and J usage is TRBJ1-2; possibly TRBD1 for D (5 bases). The CDR3 extends over 13 amino acids. Trimming cost V 4 bases and J 4 bases, with 10 bases left between them. Germline V gene data show CDR1 as SNHLY and CDR2 as FYNNEI. The CDR3 here is CASSVERGYGYTF. CDR3 DNA: TGTGCCAGCAGTGTCGAAAGGGGCTATGGCTACACCTTC. Supplemented by reference TRBV2 and TRBJ1-2, the full variable domain reads EPEVTQTPSHQVTQMGQEVILRCVPISNHLYFYWYRQILGQKVEFLVSFYNNEISEKSEIFDDQFSVERPDGSNFTLKIRSTKLEDSAMYFCASSVERGYGYTFGSGTRLTVV.

The gene calls are TRBV18 and TRBJ2-4; no definite D call. Trimming left V 1 base short and J 7 bases short, with 5 bases between. In germline, CDR1 is KGHSH, CDR2 LQKENI. The CDR3 contains 12 residues. CDR3 bases: TGTGCCAGCTCACCACAAGGGAACATTCAGTACTTC. This encodes CASSPQGNIQYF.

The chain couples TRBV5-4 to TRBJ2-2, with a possible D match to TRBD1 (6 bases). Germline-derived CDR1 and CDR2 are SGHNT and YYREEE (reference sequence). Trimming took 0 bases from V and 4 from J, leaving 10 bases between them. CDR3 length equals 15 residues. The CDR3 loop is CASSLGGTTTGELFF. The CDR3 DNA reads TGTGCCAGCAGCTTGGGGGGGACAACCACCGGGGAGCTGTTTTTT.